This entry features one TCR beta chain sequence. Its antigen is still unknown. The record originates from a study of shared clonotypes between healthy human individuals. Overall study findings and caveats: Large sequencing depth failed to make sorted-subset sequencing complete, rarefaction showed. The donor pool, a small one, limited the genetic and exposure-history diversity represented.

After removal of 1 base from V and 1 base from J, the junction contained 7 bases not matched to a gene. The CDR3 spans 17 residues. Germline values: CDR1 SEHNR, CDR2 FQNEAQ (reference sequence). Sequencing used immunoSEQ multiplex PCR; TCRdb keeps in-frame clones, though not all of them. The data show millions of clones, more than 85% seen once. Terminally differentiated effector memory CD45RA+ cells were left out of the naive CD8 fraction, which was CD45RO-negative and positively selected for CCR7. Every donor, a Caucasian adult, lived in Nashville, Tennessee. The chain recombines TRBV7-9 with TRBJ1-1; TRBD1 agrees at 9 bases. Sequences were obtained from naive CD8+ T cells from PBMCs. The TCR comes from a man between 18 and 29 years old in good health. Some clones in this sample may be carry-over from other donors' samples. The chain's CDR3 is CASSLGGQGLSNTEAFF. In DNA, the CDR3 is TGTGCCAGCAGCTTAGGGGGACAGGGCCTCTCGAACACTGAAGCTTTCTTT.